This is a list of T cell receptor beta chains from one sample in a study of long-term antiretroviral therapy in people with HIV. Clones were read by immunoSEQ multiplex PCR, and TCRdb kept only the in-frame ones, dropping some. The table has 30,000 to 40,000 clones, approximately 95% seen once; the top ten hold roughly 3.5%. Sequenced here: unsorted PBMCs, sampled around 5 years after starting antiretroviral therapy. These receptors were collected from a woman aged 50 to 60 with HIV. Each CDR3 is given with its conserved first and last residue.

V gene: TRBV10-2
CDR3 protein: CASSGIRQTGELFF

V gene: TRBV5-1
CDR3 protein: CASSLGGPETQYF

V gene: TRBV27
CDR3 protein: CASSPRGQGGGNTIYF

V gene: TRBV19
CDR3 protein: CASSMDQWRQQLQPQHF

V gene: TRBV6-1
CDR3 protein: CASSVNTGQGNEKLFF

V gene: TRBV30
CDR3 protein: CAWSGLAADTQYF

V gene: TRBV19
CDR3 protein: CATGQGGNQPQHF

V gene: TRBV12-5
CDR3 protein: CASGLEGGRALHF

V gene: TRBV19
CDR3 protein: CASSPDILSGNTIYF

V gene: TRBV5-4
CDR3 protein: CASSRPFGQENTDTQYF

V gene: TRBV6-1
CDR3 protein: CASRIDPGGPETQYF

V gene: TRBV29-1
CDR3 protein: CSVQIRAGEQYF

V gene: TRBV2
CDR3 protein: CASSALQETQYF

V gene: TRBV7-7
CDR3 protein: CASSLARTSVVYEQYF

V gene: TRBV5-5
CDR3 protein: CASSLAPGLGNQPQHF

V gene: TRBV5-1
CDR3 protein: CASSPGKNQPQHF

V gene: TRBV7-8
CDR3 protein: CASSSSDGSGNTIYF

V gene: TRBV19
CDR3 protein: CASSMVHETNQPQHF

V gene: TRBV19
CDR3 protein: CASSQGGNTIYF

V gene: TRBV27
CDR3 protein: CASSSGTGGNQPQHF

V gene: TRBV7-3
CDR3 protein: CASSRPQGGNEQFF

V gene: TRBV10-3
CDR3 protein: CAISPGTDEAFF

V gene: TRBV19
CDR3 protein: CASRRDSYGYTF

V gene: TRBV30
CDR3 protein: CAWGLGGTEAFF

V gene: TRBV2
CDR3 protein: CASSEETHSEQFF

V gene: TRBV6-1
CDR3 protein: CASSEIGQGKLGTDTQYF

V gene: TRBV9
CDR3 protein: CASSVASSSNSPLHF

V gene: TRBV2
CDR3 protein: CASSPDRGPYEQYF

V gene: TRBV4-3
CDR3 protein: CASSQDPPGAIQETQYF

V gene: TRBV4-3
CDR3 protein: CASSQDFNRVDQPQHF

V gene: TRBV4-1
CDR3 protein: CASTSPIRDRGPEDYGYTF

V gene: TRBV5-1
CDR3 protein: CASSLDNYGYTF

V gene: TRBV7-8
CDR3 protein: CASSSLGQAVSPLHF

V gene: TRBV5-5
CDR3 protein: CASSLAGGVGRDSPLEQYF

V gene: TRBV4-3
CDR3 protein: CASSPDRGSYEQYF

V gene: TRBV7-2
CDR3 protein: CASSLTRGSQEQYF